Listed below are T cell receptor beta chains from one sample, sequenced in a study of beta chain features in type 1 diabetes. This table comes from immunoSEQ multiplex PCR, and its TCRdb copy is limited to in-frame clones, with some not included. This sample has 150,000 to 200,000 clones, with about 13% found just once. The sequencing sample was made of central memory CD4+ T cells from blood. The receptors originated from a young woman in good health. Each CDR3 is given without its conserved first and last residue. Each record gives: V gene, J gene, D gene, CDR3 protein. The D gene is left open where the match is weak.

v_call: TRBV7-3; j_call: TRBJ2-2; d_call: -; cdr3_aa: ASSPGDIGELF
v_call: TRBV29-1; j_call: TRBJ1-5; d_call: TRBD1; cdr3_aa: SVVGTGNQPQH
v_call: TRBV5-1; j_call: TRBJ2-2; d_call: TRBD1; cdr3_aa: ASSVGQGETGELF
v_call: TRBV6-6; j_call: TRBJ2-5; d_call: TRBD2; cdr3_aa: ASKASGGQETQY
v_call: TRBV7-9; j_call: TRBJ2-1; d_call: TRBD2; cdr3_aa: ASSIRGGLSYNEQF
v_call: TRBV11-2; j_call: TRBJ2-3; d_call: -; cdr3_aa: ASSFRASGTDTQY
v_call: TRBV11-2; j_call: TRBJ2-5; d_call: -; cdr3_aa: ASSYSNQETQY
v_call: TRBV19; j_call: TRBJ2-1; d_call: TRBD2; cdr3_aa: ASSMVSGRAWNEQF
v_call: TRBV30; j_call: TRBJ1-5; d_call: -; cdr3_aa: AWSVRGQPQH
v_call: TRBV18; j_call: TRBJ1-1; d_call: -; cdr3_aa: ASSPPGAGLGTEAF
v_call: TRBV5-1; j_call: TRBJ2-3; d_call: TRBD2; cdr3_aa: ASSLFGRAMDTQY
v_call: TRBV30; j_call: TRBJ2-3; d_call: TRBD2; cdr3_aa: AWNTGTSGSRY
v_call: TRBV10-3; j_call: TRBJ2-5; d_call: TRBD2; cdr3_aa: AISLGLAGGGETQY
v_call: TRBV9; j_call: TRBJ2-3; d_call: TRBD2; cdr3_aa: ASSVIGLAGGSSPTDTQY
v_call: TRBV5-1; j_call: TRBJ2-7; d_call: -; cdr3_aa: ASSLPDITYEQY
v_call: TRBV7-6; j_call: TRBJ2-1; d_call: TRBD2; cdr3_aa: ASSLSLAGGNEQF
v_call: TRBV28; j_call: TRBJ2-1; d_call: TRBD2; cdr3_aa: ASRKERGSSYNEQF
v_call: TRBV5-4; j_call: TRBJ2-7; d_call: TRBD2; cdr3_aa: ASSLKSGGPYEQY
v_call: TRBV30; j_call: TRBJ2-3; d_call: TRBD2; cdr3_aa: AWSLGGGTDTQY
v_call: TRBV29-1; j_call: TRBJ2-7; d_call: -; cdr3_aa: SVETGKNEQY
v_call: TRBV4-1; j_call: TRBJ2-1; d_call: TRBD2; cdr3_aa: ASSQGWGRDGNEQF
v_call: TRBV14; j_call: TRBJ2-2; d_call: -; cdr3_aa: ASSQYGNTGELF
v_call: TRBV19; j_call: TRBJ1-5; d_call: -; cdr3_aa: ASSPPGQIPQH
v_call: TRBV5-4; j_call: TRBJ2-3; d_call: TRBD2; cdr3_aa: ASIGLEGDTQY
v_call: TRBV7-7; j_call: TRBJ2-7; d_call: TRBD2; cdr3_aa: ASSPGGRISYEQY
v_call: TRBV4-1; j_call: TRBJ2-7; d_call: TRBD1; cdr3_aa: ASSGYRDRQDYEQY
v_call: TRBV2; j_call: TRBJ1-5; d_call: TRBD1; cdr3_aa: ASSRQGRGQPQH
v_call: TRBV28; j_call: TRBJ2-3; d_call: TRBD2; cdr3_aa: ASKSGGTSTDTQY
v_call: TRBV5-4; j_call: TRBJ1-4; d_call: TRBD1; cdr3_aa: ASSRQGATGEKLF
v_call: TRBV9; j_call: TRBJ1-4; d_call: -; cdr3_aa: ASFVAPLNEKLF
v_call: TRBV28; j_call: TRBJ2-2; d_call: TRBD1; cdr3_aa: ASSRQGLNTGELF
v_call: TRBV6-5; j_call: TRBJ2-3; d_call: TRBD2; cdr3_aa: ATTSGATDTQY
v_call: TRBV5-1; j_call: TRBJ2-2; d_call: TRBD2; cdr3_aa: ASSGSGSRTGELF
v_call: TRBV28; j_call: TRBJ2-2; d_call: -; cdr3_aa: ASSSGQNTGELF
v_call: TRBV9; j_call: TRBJ2-3; d_call: TRBD2; cdr3_aa: ASSGTGTSGSLRDTQY
v_call: TRBV2; j_call: TRBJ2-1; d_call: -; cdr3_aa: ASGETAYNEQF
v_call: TRBV29-1; j_call: TRBJ1-1; d_call: TRBD1; cdr3_aa: SVEIDRVEISEAF
v_call: TRBV6-1; j_call: TRBJ2-1; d_call: TRBD2; cdr3_aa: ASRWTSGGGNEQF
v_call: TRBV7-8; j_call: TRBJ2-3; d_call: -; cdr3_aa: ASSVGQPTDTQY
v_call: TRBV5-4; j_call: TRBJ1-4; d_call: TRBD1; cdr3_aa: ASSSRPYRGRTNEKLF
v_call: TRBV7-2; j_call: TRBJ1-2; d_call: -; cdr3_aa: ASSYTSGLGYGYT
v_call: TRBV5-1; j_call: TRBJ2-3; d_call: TRBD2; cdr3_aa: ASSSMTSGADTQY
v_call: TRBV7-2; j_call: TRBJ1-5; d_call: -; cdr3_aa: ASSLYGGVSNQPQH
v_call: TRBV10-2; j_call: TRBJ2-1; d_call: TRBD2; cdr3_aa: ASRTSGRNEQF
v_call: TRBV29-1; j_call: TRBJ2-3; d_call: TRBD2; cdr3_aa: SVVGLAGFSTDTQY
v_call: TRBV4-2; j_call: TRBJ2-1; d_call: -; cdr3_aa: ASSQEGGSYNEQF
v_call: TRBV30; j_call: TRBJ2-7; d_call: -; cdr3_aa: AWIPAGFSYEQY
v_call: TRBV2; j_call: TRBJ1-1; d_call: -; cdr3_aa: ASRRNLGTEAF